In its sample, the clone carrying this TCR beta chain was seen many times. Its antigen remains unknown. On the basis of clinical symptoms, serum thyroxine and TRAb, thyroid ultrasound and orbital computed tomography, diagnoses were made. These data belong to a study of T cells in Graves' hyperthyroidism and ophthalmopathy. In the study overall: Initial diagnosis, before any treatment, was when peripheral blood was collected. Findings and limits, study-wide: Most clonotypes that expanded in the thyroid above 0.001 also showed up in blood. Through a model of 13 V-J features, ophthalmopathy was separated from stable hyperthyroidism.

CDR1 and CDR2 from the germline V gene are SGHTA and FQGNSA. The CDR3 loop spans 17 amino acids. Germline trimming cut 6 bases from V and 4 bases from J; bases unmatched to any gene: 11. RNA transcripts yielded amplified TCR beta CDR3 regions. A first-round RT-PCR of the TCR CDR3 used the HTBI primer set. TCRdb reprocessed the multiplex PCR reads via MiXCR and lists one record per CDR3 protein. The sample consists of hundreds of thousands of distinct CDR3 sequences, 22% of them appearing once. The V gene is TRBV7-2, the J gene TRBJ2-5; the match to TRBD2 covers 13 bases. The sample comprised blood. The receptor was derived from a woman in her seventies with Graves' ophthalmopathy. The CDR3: CASSPPPGLAGRETQYF. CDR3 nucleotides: TGTGCCAGCAGTCCCCCCCCGGGACTAGCGGGAAGAGAGACCCAGTACTTC.